Detailed here is one TCR beta chain. This clone's antigen is unknown. Base qualities are not provided; no much larger clone lies one nucleotide away. The data originate from a study of T cell clones after liver transplantation (dated by TCRdb to about 2019). Looking at the study overall: The samples were obtained from ITN030ST, a randomized trial that attempted immunosuppression withdrawal within 2 years after liver transplantation. Tolerance was defined as complete immunosuppression withdrawal for at least one year with no rise in liver enzymes beyond twice the upper limit of normal. The subjects received no induction therapy and were kept on standard immunosuppression until randomization at 12-24 months post-transplant. Of the eight recipients, a few were HCV-positive, while the remaining recipients had been transplanted for non-autoimmune, non-viral indications. Blood samples were collected pre-transplant, pre-randomization before withdrawal, and post-randomization after either complete withdrawal or failed withdrawal. After a pre-transplant mixed lymphocyte reaction, TCRbeta sequencing was used to pinpoint donor-reactive T cell clones, which were subsequently tracked in post-transplant blood. As an antigen-independent comparator for the donor-reactive sequences, third party-reactive TCRbeta sequences from pre-transplant MLRs were identified as well. A cohort of 8 liver transplant recipients was studied, of whom 3 were classified as tolerant and 5 as non-tolerant. Results the study describes overall, beyond this receptor: When repertoire turnover was accounted for, significantly reduced detection of donor-reactive sequences was found in 7 of 8 subjects for CD4 and in 8 of 8 subjects for CD8. Donor-reactive sequences declined more than third party-reactive ones, suggesting partial antigen-specific deletion unrelated to withdrawal success. Since no allograft tissue specimens were available, donor-reactive T cells may have migrated into the graft instead of being deleted. The conclusions were considered preliminary, being limited by small, heterogeneous patient numbers and non-standardized post-transplant time points. Low numbers of available donor cells limited the measurable donor-reactive repertoire in a couple of subjects. In 5 of 8 subjects, circulating donor-reactive CD4 TCRbeta sequences decreased significantly after transplant, regardless of tolerance or HCV status.

Unstimulated PBMCs, after thawing, were stained for CD3, CD4 and CD8 and then FACS-sorted into CD3+CD4+ and CD3+CD8+ populations. All 8 studied subjects were randomized to immunosuppression withdrawal. The Qiagen DNeasy Blood and Tissue Kit was used for genomic DNA isolation. Using immunoSEQ, frozen genomic DNA was subjected to high-throughput TCRbeta CDR3 sequencing, a process that included PCR amplification, mapping, bias correction and internal controls. On the study's bioinformatics: Only productive rearrangements were retained, and each unique TCRbeta sequence was defined by its CDR3 nucleotide sequence together with its V and J gene. For classification of a sequence as donor-reactive, at least 5-fold expansion in CFSE-low cells relative to unstimulated pre-transplant cells and a frequency of at least 0.01% were required. Minimum frequency thresholds were set for each subject based on the unstimulated sample with the lowest template count, ensuring at least 90% detection power. Jensen-Shannon divergence between the top 1000 TCRbeta sequences after and before transplant was used to measure repertoire turnover. Changes in detection of donor-reactive sequences were assessed with two-sided Fisher's exact tests. TCRdb provides this immuneACCESS table in a form limited to in-frame rearrangements. Some clones are lacking; in checked studies, under half of them reflect an unresolved V gene, and why the rest are absent is not known. For V, J and clone size, that table is used; D and trimming come from the DNA. The sample table records about 11,000 clones; 60% to 85% of these occur just once. The ten most abundant clones make up roughly 23% of the sample.

The receptor's source is a human patient who received a liver transplant. Some T cells may originate with the graft donor following a transplant. Material: CD4+ T cells from blood, obtained about 31 months after liver transplant.

Here is the DNA: TGTGCCAGCAGTATTACCGGAAGTACCGGGGAGCTGTTTTTT. The resulting protein is CASSITGSTGELFF. The V gene is TRBV27 and the J gene is TRBJ2-2, with no confidently assigned D gene. CDR1 MNHEY and CDR2 SMNVEV were looked up in the germline V gene (reference sequence). The CDR3 numbers 14 residues from cysteine through phenylalanine. The read is trimmed to its CDR3 DNA, 42 bases read in frame from base 1. V was cut back by 5 bases and J by 5 bases, leaving a gap of 12 bases between them.